The clone carrying this T cell receptor beta chain was seen a handful of times. The antigen is unknown. Trimming removed 5 bases at V and 4 bases at J, with 12 bases between. Germline CDR1 SNHLY, CDR2 FYNNEI. This CDR3 spans 13 amino acids. This sample is drawn from a study of cytomegalovirus exposure and HLA in healthy donors. Study background: The study's early data release held about 85 million unique TCRs from HLA-typed donors. General study results and limits: Later analysis showed most CMV-associated TCR beta chains appearing HLA-restricted. In a later analysis, 15,000 to 20,000 TCR beta sequences were associated with HLA alleles at 0.05 false discovery rate. For presence/absence analyses, sequencing depth was assumed to be roughly uniform across donors.

It was with 60 Vbeta and 13 Jbeta primers that the PCR ran. Only in-frame clones appear in the TCRdb table, and some are missing; sequencing was by immunoSEQ multiplex PCR. The sample carries 150,000 to 200,000 clones, 75% to 80% recorded once. The V gene is TRBV2, the J gene TRBJ2-7; D not resolved. The sequencing sample was made of PBMCs. The sequence came from a woman in her forties or fifties in good health and CMV-seropositive. CDR3 sequence: CASSLPESYEQYF. The CDR3, as DNA: TGTGCCAGCAGTTTGCCAGAAAGTTACGAGCAGTACTTC. The whole variable domain, remainder taken from reference TRBV2 and TRBJ2-7, is EPEVTQTPSHQVTQMGQEVILRCVPISNHLYFYWYRQILGQKVEFLVSFYNNEISEKSEIFDDQFSVERPDGSNFTLKIRSTKLEDSAMYFCASSLPESYEQYFGPGTRLTVT.